The clone carrying this T cell receptor (beta chain) showed up just a few times. These data originate in a study of OX40 agonist ivuxolimab in advanced cancers. The CDR3 runs to 11 residues. Germline-derived CDR1 and CDR2 are MDHEN and SYDVKM. With 4 bases removed from V and 11 bases from J, the gap between germline ends came to 11 bases. Method: immunoSEQ multiplex PCR; TCRdb's copy keeps in-frame clones and lacks some. The table lists over 40,000 clones, approximately 91% of them singletons, with around 3.3% in the top ten. Sample: CD4+ or CD8+ T cells sorted from blood, taken in a trial of the OX40 agonist ivuxolimab. The J gene is TRBJ1-1, the V gene TRBV28; D is perhaps TRBD1 (6 bases). The clonotype originates from an adult with an advanced solid tumor such as melanoma, head and neck, liver or kidney cancer. The CDR3 region has the DNA TGTGCCAGCAGTTACAGGGACCGGGCTTTCTTT. Protein sequence: CASSYRDRAFF.